These 28 T cell receptor beta chains were sequenced from one sample in a study of blood T cell repertoires in COVID-19. Some clones are missing from TCRdb's copy, which holds only in-frame ones; the method was immunoSEQ multiplex PCR. The table shows approximately 140,000 clones, with almost 85% occurring only once. The material sequenced was peripheral blood. These receptors all come from a human donor with acute or convalescent COVID-19. The donor label of this sample is uncertain.

V and J are TRBV7-9 and TRBJ1-6; D ambiguous. Between the trimmed V and J ends, which lost 6 bases and 10 bases, there was a span of 16 bases. The CDR3 loop spans 14 amino acids. CDR1 SEHNR and CDR2 FQNEAQ come from the germline V gene (reference sequence). The CDR3 DNA follows: TGTGCCAGCAGTACCGGCGGCGGCAAGTCACCCCTCCACTTT. It encodes CASSTGGGKSPLHF.

The chain links TRBV10-2 to TRBJ2-7; 7 nucleotides match TRBD2. Germline V gene sequence: CDR1 WSHSY, CDR2 SAAADI. V gave up 8 bases and J gave up 3 bases; unmatched junction bases: 10. This CDR3 has 14 residues. Here the CDR3 reads CASRPGLLIYEQYF. The DNA of the CDR3 is TGCGCCAGCCGACCGGGACTACTCATCTACGAGCAGTACTTC.

A single count supports this clone. This chain uses TRBV19 with TRBJ1-4; D gene ambiguous. Germline assignment: CDR1 LNHDA and CDR2 SQIVND (reference sequence). This CDR3 region has 15 residues. Trimming left V 4 bases short and J 0 bases short, with 9 bases between. The CDR3 region is CASSTGSTTNEKLFF. The CDR3 nucleotides are TGTGCCAGTAGTACGGGATCGACAACTAATGAAAAACTGTTTTTT.

CDR3 in DNA: TGTGCCAGCAGAAAAGCAGGGGCACTCCACTTT. Its protein product is CASRKAGALHF. This chain joins TRBV12-3 or TRBV12-4 and TRBJ1-6; a possible D gene is TRBD1 (6 bases). The ends were cut back, 6 bases at V and 16 bases at J, with 13 bases in the middle. This CDR3 comprises 11 residues.

The chain couples TRBV7-9 to TRBJ2-5; perhaps TRBD1 as D (6 bases). Trimming removed 5 bases from V and 0 bases from J, with 13 bases in between. The CDR3 contains 15 residues. Germline-derived CDR1 and CDR2 are SEHNR and FQNEAQ (reference sequence). In DNA form, the CDR3 reads TGTGCCAGCAGCCCTCGACAGGCGTACCAAGAGACCCAGTACTTC. Translating it yields CASSPRQAYQETQYF.

This clone was seen a handful of times. The CDR3 here is CASGNRTGAPYYGYTF. For the CDR3, the DNA is TGTGCTAGTGGAAACCGGACAGGGGCCCCCTATTATGGCTACACCTTC. This chain uses TRBV12-5 with TRBJ1-2; 9 nucleotides match TRBD1. Germline trimming cut 6 bases from V and 5 bases from J; bases unmatched to any gene: 13. This CDR3 contains 16 residues. Per germline, CDR1 LGHNT and CDR2 FRNRAP.

This clone was recorded a few times. V usage is TRBV4-3 and J usage is TRBJ1-2; a possible D gene is TRBD1 (5 bases). CDR1 is LGHNA and CDR2 is YSLEER in the germline V gene. V lost 8 bases to trimming and J lost 5 bases, with 18 bases between them. The CDR3 is 14 residues long. CDR3 protein: CASSLTDTRYGYTF. The CDR3 DNA is TGCGCCAGCTCGTTGACAGACACGAGGTATGGCTACACCTTC.

This chain joins TRBV6-5 and TRBJ1-1; D perhaps matches TRBD1 (6 bases). The CDR3 sequence is 11 residues long. Trimming removed 7 bases from V and 9 bases from J, with 12 bases in between. CDR1 is MNHEY and CDR2 is SVGAGI in the germline V gene. The CDR3 is CASITQGKAFF. The CDR3 DNA sequence: TGTGCCAGCATCACACAGGGTAAAGCTTTCTTT.

The chain uses TRBV7-2 and TRBJ2-1; 8 nucleotides line up with TRBD2. The germline gives CDR1 SGHTA, CDR2 FQGNSA. Trimming removed 7 bases from V and 4 bases from J; junction bases left unmatched: 9. The CDR3 runs 15 residues. The CDR3 sequence is CASTPASGFYNEQFF. DNA of the CDR3: TGTGCCAGCACCCCGGCTAGCGGGTTTTACAATGAGCAGTTCTTC.

The V call is TRBV5-4, the J call TRBJ1-2; D may be TRBD1 (6 bases). V was trimmed by 0 bases and J by 7 bases, leaving 7 bases between them. The germline V gene has CDR1 SGHNT and CDR2 YYREEE (reference sequence). There are 12 residues in the CDR3. CDR3 amino acids: CASSLGQVGYTF. The CDR3 DNA reads TGTGCCAGCAGCTTGGGACAGGTTGGCTACACCTTC.

This chain uses TRBV7-2 with TRBJ1-2; D gene unclear. Looked up from germline, CDR1 is SGHTA and CDR2 is FQGNSA. CDR3 length: 13 residues. The germline V and J ends were trimmed by 0 bases and 3 bases, with 5 bases remaining between them. CDR3 sequence (DNA): TGTGCCAGCAGCTTAGCCACGGACTATGGCTACACCTTC. As protein: CASSLATDYGYTF.

With respect to this clone: In the same sample, other DNA sequences code for this CDR3. The rearrangement links TRBV7-2 to TRBJ2-6; possibly TRBD2 for D (7 bases). The CDR3 consists of 16 residues. The germline CDR1 and CDR2 sequences are SGHTA and FQGNSA. V gave up 1 base and J gave up 7 bases, with 14 bases separating them. The CDR3 sequence is CASSLEGGARANVLTF. DNA for the CDR3: TGTGCCAGCAGCTTAGAAGGGGGGGCTCGAGCCAACGTCCTGACTTTC.

V usage is TRBV19 and J usage is TRBJ2-5; 8 bases match TRBD1. Germline loops: CDR1 LNHDA, CDR2 SQIVND (reference sequence). V lost 7 bases to trimming and J lost 4 bases; unmatched junction nucleotides: 14. The length of the CDR3 is 16 residues. CDR3 bases: TGTGCCAGTAATGTAGGGGCAGGGGGCGGGCTAGAGACCCAGTACTTC. It specifies CASNVGAGGGLETQYF.

The V gene is TRBV20-1, the J gene TRBJ1-1; TRBD1 agrees at 8 bases. Germline V gene data show CDR1 as DFQATT and CDR2 as SNEGSKA (reference sequence). The CDR3 runs to 15 residues. With V trimmed by 3 bases and J by 5 bases, 11 bases remained unmatched. CDR3 residues: CSASLPTGGGTEAFF. In DNA, the CDR3 is TGCAGTGCTAGTTTGCCCACAGGGGGTGGAACTGAAGCTTTCTTT.

This chain joins TRBV18 and TRBJ1-3; tentatively, D is TRBD1 (6 bases). CDR1 is KGHSH, CDR2 LQKENI, per germline. The CDR3 is 17 amino acids. Deletions cut 8 bases from V and 0 bases from J, with 20 bases between. CDR3 DNA sequence: TGTGCCAGCCGGCAGGGGCAGGGCATTGCCTCTGGAAACACCATATATTTT. This encodes CASRQGQGIASGNTIYF.

In DNA form, the CDR3 reads TGTGCCAGTAGCCGGACAGGGAACAATCAGCCCCAGCATTTT. It codes for CASSRTGNNQPQHF. The chain links TRBV19 to TRBJ1-5, with 8 positions matching TRBD1. The germline CDR1 and CDR2 sequences are LNHDA and SQIVND (reference sequence). V dropped 6 bases and J dropped 3; count of bases not matched to a gene: 4. The CDR3 covers 14 residues.

The V gene is TRBV5-4, the J gene TRBJ2-7; TRBD1 agrees at 9 bases. This CDR3 comprises 13 residues. V was pared by 0 bases and J by 6 bases, with 1 base of the junction left unmatched. Germline V gene lookup returns CDR1 SGHNT and CDR2 YYREEE (reference sequence). CDR3 nucleotide sequence: TGTGCCAGCAGCTTGGACAGGGGGCGCGAGCAGTACTTC. Translating it yields CASSLDRGREQYF.

The gene calls are TRBV6-2 or TRBV6-3 and TRBJ2-5; D is ambiguous. Per germline, CDR1 MNHEY and CDR2 SVGEGT. This CDR3 is built from 13 residues. V lost 2 bases, J lost 2 bases, and 6 bases lay in between. The CDR3 protein is CASSYEAQETQYF. The CDR3 nucleotides read TGTGCCAGCAGTTACGAAGCGCAAGAGACCCAGTACTTC.

V gene TRBV20-1 combines with J gene TRBJ1-1; D gene ambiguous. Germline CDR1 DFQATT, CDR2 SNEGSKA (reference sequence). V lost 6 bases and J 5 bases, leaving 10 bases between the germline ends. CDR3 size: 11 residues. The CDR3 region has the DNA TGCAGTGCCCAAGACAAAACTGAAGCTTTCTTT. Residues: CSAQDKTEAFF.

The chain employs TRBV6-2 or TRBV6-3 and TRBJ2-7, with 7 bases lining up with TRBD1. The CDR3 has 14 amino acids. The V gene's germline CDR1 is MNHEY and CDR2 SVGEGT. V lost 6 bases, J lost 10 bases, and 15 bases stayed unmatched. CDR3 protein: CASSPSGTVLRQYF. The CDR3 DNA reads as TGTGCCAGCAGCCCTTCCGGGACAGTACTACGTCAGTACTTC.

The V call is TRBV6-1, the J call TRBJ1-3; a weak D match, TRBD1 (6 bases). Per germline, CDR1 MNHNS and CDR2 SASEGT. This CDR3 is built from 14 residues. V gave up 4 bases and J gave up 2 bases, with 9 bases separating them. Here the CDR3 DNA reads TGTGCCAGCAGTGCACAGGGAACTGGAAACACCATATATTTT. Translation: CASSAQGTGNTIYF.

The chain carries TRBV19 and TRBJ1-2; the match to TRBD1 covers 8 bases. The CDR3 has 17 residues. With V trimmed by 0 bases and J by 4 bases, 10 bases remained unmatched. The germline V gene encodes CDR1 LNHDA and CDR2 SQIVND (reference sequence). CDR3 sequence reads: CASSIDGGTGNLYGYTF. Here the CDR3 DNA reads TGTGCCAGTAGTATAGATGGGGGGACAGGTAACCTCTATGGCTACACCTTC. The entire variable domain, with the rest obtained from reference TRBV19 and TRBJ1-2, is as follows: DGGITQSPKYLFRKEGQNVTLSCEQNLNHDAMYWYRQDPGQGLRLIYYSQIVNDFQKGDIAEGYSVSREKKESFPLTVTSAQKNPTAFYLCASSIDGGTGNLYGYTFGSGTRLTVV.

V gene TRBV7-2 combines with J gene TRBJ1-1; 8 nucleotides agree with TRBD1. The V and J ends lost 2 bases and 11 bases, in that order; junction bases with no gene match: 7. The CDR3 extends over 13 amino acids. Germline V gene data show CDR1 as SGHTA and CDR2 as FQGNSA. CDR3 nucleotide sequence: TGTGCCAGCAGCTTAAGCGCCCGGACAGGGGCTTTCTTT. It codes for CASSLSARTGAFF.

This chain joins TRBV19 and TRBJ1-2, with no clear D. Trimming took 1 base from V and 0 from J, leaving 6 bases between them. CDR3 length equals 14 residues. Germline V gene data show CDR1 as LNHDA and CDR2 as SQIVND (reference sequence). CDR3: CASSIAPANYGYTF. The CDR3 DNA reads TGTGCCAGTAGTATAGCCCCAGCTAACTATGGCTACACCTTC.

The chain has TRBV19 and TRBJ1-3, with D perhaps matching TRBD1 (6 bases). This CDR3 is 15 amino acids long. Germline lookup yields CDR1 LNHDA and CDR2 SQIVND (reference sequence). The V and J ends lost 4 bases and 0 bases respectively, with 10 bases between them. This chain's CDR3 is CASSTRTVSGNTIYF. The CDR3 DNA is TGTGCCAGTAGTACCCGGACAGTCTCTGGAAACACCATATATTTT.

The rearrangement links TRBV6-5 to TRBJ2-5; possibly TRBD1 for D (6 bases). V gave up 6 bases and J gave up 2 bases, with 10 bases separating them. Germline loops: CDR1 MNHEY, CDR2 SVGAGI. The CDR3 covers 13 residues. The CDR3 DNA reads TGTGCCAGCAGCGGACAGCTACAAGAGACCCAGTACTTC. This codes for CASSGQLQETQYF.

The chain recombines TRBV5-1 with TRBJ1-1; a possible D gene is TRBD1 (5 bases). Trimming pared 2 bases from V and 3 bases from J, leaving 23 bases between. The CDR3 totals 18 residues. The V gene's germline CDR1 is SGHRS and CDR2 YFSETQ. CDR3 region: CASSFIYAGSQWDTEAFF. The CDR3, as DNA: TGCGCCAGCAGCTTTATTTATGCAGGGTCACAGTGGGACACTGAAGCTTTCTTT.

This clone was counted a few times. CDR3 nucleotide sequence: TGTGCCAGCAGTATGGGGGGACGGTTTAATTCACCCCTCCACTTT. It yields the protein CASSMGGRFNSPLHF. This chain uses TRBV6-5 with TRBJ1-6; maybe TRBD1 (5 bases). The CDR3 spans 15 residues. Trimming took 5 bases from V and 6 from J, leaving 14 bases between them. CDR1 and CDR2 from the germline V gene are MNHEY and SVGAGI.